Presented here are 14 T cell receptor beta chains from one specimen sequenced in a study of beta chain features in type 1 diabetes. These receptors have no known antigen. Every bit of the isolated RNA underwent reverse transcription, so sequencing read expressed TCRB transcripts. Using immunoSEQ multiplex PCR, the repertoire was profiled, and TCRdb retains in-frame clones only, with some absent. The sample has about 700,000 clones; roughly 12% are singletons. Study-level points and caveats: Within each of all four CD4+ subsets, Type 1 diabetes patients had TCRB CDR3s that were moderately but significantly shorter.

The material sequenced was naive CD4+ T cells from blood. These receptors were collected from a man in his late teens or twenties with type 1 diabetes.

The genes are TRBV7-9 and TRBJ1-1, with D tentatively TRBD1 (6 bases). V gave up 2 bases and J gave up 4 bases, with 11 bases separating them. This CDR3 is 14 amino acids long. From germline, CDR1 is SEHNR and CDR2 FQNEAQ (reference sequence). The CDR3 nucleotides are TGTGCCAGCAGCTTACAGGGGAAAAGCACTGAAGCTTTCTTT. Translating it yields CASSLQGKSTEAFF. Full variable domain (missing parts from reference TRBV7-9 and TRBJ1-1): DTGVSQNPRHKITKRGQNVTFRCDPISEHNRLYWYRQTLGQGPEFLTYFQNEAQLEKSRLLSDRFSAERPKGSFSTLEIQRTEQGDSAMYLCASSLQGKSTEAFFGQGTRLTVV.

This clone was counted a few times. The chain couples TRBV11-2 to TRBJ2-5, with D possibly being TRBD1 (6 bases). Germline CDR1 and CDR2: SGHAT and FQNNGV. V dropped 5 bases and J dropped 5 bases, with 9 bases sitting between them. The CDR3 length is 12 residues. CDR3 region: CASSTGPETQYF. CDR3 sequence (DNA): TGTGCCAGCAGCACAGGGCCGGAGACCCAGTACTTC.

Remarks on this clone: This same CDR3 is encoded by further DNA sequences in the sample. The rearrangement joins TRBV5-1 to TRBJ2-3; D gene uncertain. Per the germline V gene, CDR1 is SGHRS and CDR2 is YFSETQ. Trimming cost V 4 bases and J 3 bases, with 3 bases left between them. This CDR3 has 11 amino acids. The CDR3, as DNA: TGCGCCAGCAGCGTTACAGATACGCAGTATTTT. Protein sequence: CASSVTDTQYF. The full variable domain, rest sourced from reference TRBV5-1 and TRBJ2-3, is KAGVTQTPRYLIKTRGQQVTLSCSPISGHRSVSWYQQTPGQGLQFLFEYFSETQRNKGNFPGRFSGRQFSNSRSEMNVSTLELGDSALYLCASSVTDTQYFGPGTRLTVL.

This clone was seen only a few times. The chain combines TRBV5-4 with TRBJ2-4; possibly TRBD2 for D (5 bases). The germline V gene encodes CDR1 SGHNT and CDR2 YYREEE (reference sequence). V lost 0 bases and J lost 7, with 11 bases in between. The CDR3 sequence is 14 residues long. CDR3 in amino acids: CASSLGELGNIQYF. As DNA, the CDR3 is TGTGCCAGCAGCTTGGGGGAGTTGGGGAACATTCAGTACTTC.

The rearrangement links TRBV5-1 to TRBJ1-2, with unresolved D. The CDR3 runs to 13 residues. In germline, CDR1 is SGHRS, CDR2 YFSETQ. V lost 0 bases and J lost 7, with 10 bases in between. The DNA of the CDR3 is TGCGCCAGCAGCTTGGGTGGGGAAAGTGGCTACACCTTC. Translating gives CASSLGGESGYTF.

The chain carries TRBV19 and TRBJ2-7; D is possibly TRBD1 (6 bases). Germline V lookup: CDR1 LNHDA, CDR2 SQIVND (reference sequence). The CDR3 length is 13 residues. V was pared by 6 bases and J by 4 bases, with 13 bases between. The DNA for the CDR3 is TGTGCCAGTAGCCCCGGACAGTTGTACGAGCAGTACTTC. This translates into CASSPGQLYEQYF.

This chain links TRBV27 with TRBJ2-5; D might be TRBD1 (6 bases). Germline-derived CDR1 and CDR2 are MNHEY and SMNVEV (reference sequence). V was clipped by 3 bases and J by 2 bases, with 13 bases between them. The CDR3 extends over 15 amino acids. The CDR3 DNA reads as TGTGCCAGCAGTTTTCAGGGGCTGCGGCAAGAGACCCAGTACTTC. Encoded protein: CASSFQGLRQETQYF.

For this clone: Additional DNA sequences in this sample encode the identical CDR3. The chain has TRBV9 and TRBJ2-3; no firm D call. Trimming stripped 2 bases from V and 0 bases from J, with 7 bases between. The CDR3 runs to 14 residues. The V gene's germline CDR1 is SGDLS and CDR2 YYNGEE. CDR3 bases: TGTGCCAGCAGCGTGGTCCTCAGCACAGATACGCAGTATTTT. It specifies CASSVVLSTDTQYF.

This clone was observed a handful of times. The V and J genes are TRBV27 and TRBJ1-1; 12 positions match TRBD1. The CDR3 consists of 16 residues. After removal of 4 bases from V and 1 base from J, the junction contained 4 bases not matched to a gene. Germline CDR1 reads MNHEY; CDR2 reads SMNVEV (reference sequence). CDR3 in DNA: TGTGCCAGCAGTTCGGGACAGGGGGCCCCGAACACTGAAGCTTTCTTT. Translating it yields CASSSGQGAPNTEAFF.

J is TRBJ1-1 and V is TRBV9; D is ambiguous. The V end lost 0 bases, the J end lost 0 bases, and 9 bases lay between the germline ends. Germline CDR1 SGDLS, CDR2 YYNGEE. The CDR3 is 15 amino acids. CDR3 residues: CASSVGGALNTEAFF. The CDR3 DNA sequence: TGTGCCAGCAGCGTAGGTGGAGCTTTGAACACTGAAGCTTTCTTT.

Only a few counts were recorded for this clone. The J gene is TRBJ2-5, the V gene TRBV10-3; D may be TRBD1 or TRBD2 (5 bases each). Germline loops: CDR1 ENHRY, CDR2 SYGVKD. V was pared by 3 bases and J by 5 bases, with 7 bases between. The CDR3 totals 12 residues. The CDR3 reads CAISDRDETQYF. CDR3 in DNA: TGTGCCATCAGTGACAGGGACGAGACCCAGTACTTC.

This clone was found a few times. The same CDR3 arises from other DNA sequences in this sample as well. The CDR3 loop reads CAWSSGFSNQPQHF. The CDR3, as DNA: TGTGCCTGGAGTTCTGGTTTCTCCAATCAGCCCCAGCATTTT. V gene TRBV30 combines with J gene TRBJ1-5; D gene ambiguous. V was cut by 2 bases and J by 3 bases, with 11 bases left in between. Germline V gene lookup returns CDR1 GTSNPN and CDR2 SVGIG (reference sequence). This CDR3 spans 14 amino acids.

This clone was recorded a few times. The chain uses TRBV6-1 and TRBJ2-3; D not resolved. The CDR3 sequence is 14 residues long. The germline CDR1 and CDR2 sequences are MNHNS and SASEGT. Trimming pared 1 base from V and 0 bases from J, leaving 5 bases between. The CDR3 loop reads CASSEGPSTDTQYF. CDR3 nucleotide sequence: TGTGCCAGCAGTGAAGGCCCCAGCACAGATACGCAGTATTTT.

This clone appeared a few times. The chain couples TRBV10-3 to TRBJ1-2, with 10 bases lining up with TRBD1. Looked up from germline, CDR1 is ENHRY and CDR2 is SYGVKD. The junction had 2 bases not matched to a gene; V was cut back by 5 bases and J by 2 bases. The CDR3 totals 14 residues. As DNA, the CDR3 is TGTGCCATCAGTTCGGGACAGGGGAACTATGGCTACACCTTC. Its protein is CAISSGQGNYGYTF.